The 10 T cell receptor beta chains listed next were all sequenced from one sample in a study of blood T cell repertoires in COVID-19. Method: immunoSEQ multiplex PCR; TCRdb's copy keeps in-frame clones and lacks some. The data hold 200,000 to 300,000 clones, with approximately 86% observed a single time. Sequenced sample: peripheral blood. Every receptor here comes from a man aged 25-45 years with active or convalescent COVID-19.

This clone appeared once. The V and J genes are TRBV13 and TRBJ1-3, with 9 positions matching TRBD1. From germline, CDR1 is PRHDT and CDR2 FYEKMQ (reference sequence). The CDR3 length is 14 residues. V was clipped by 3 bases and J by 11 bases; unmatched bases: 8. CDR3: CASSFGTGNFAIYF. Here the CDR3 DNA reads TGTGCCAGCAGCTTCGGGACAGGGAATTTCGCCATATATTTT.

The chain links TRBV5-1 to TRBJ1-2; D remains unclear. CDR3 length: 14 residues. V lost 4 bases and J 0 bases, leaving 10 bases between the germline ends. From germline, CDR1 is SGHRS and CDR2 YFSETQ. The CDR3 region is CASSVDGANYGYTF. CDR3 nucleotide sequence: TGCGCCAGCAGCGTTGACGGAGCTAACTATGGCTACACCTTC.

This rearrangement joins TRBV10-2 to TRBJ2-3; the match to TRBD2 covers 10 bases. The CDR3 has 16 residues. Germline V gene data show CDR1 as WSHSY and CDR2 as SAAADI. With V trimmed by 0 bases and J by 5 bases, 5 bases remained unmatched. CDR3 sequence reads: CASSESGSGGIDTQYF. CDR3 in DNA: TGCGCCAGCAGTGAGTCGGGTAGCGGGGGGATAGATACGCAGTATTTT.

The chain joins TRBV28 to TRBJ1-1; D might be TRBD1 (5 bases). CDR1 is MDHEN and CDR2 is SYDVKM in the germline V gene. Trimming removed 3 bases from V and 4 bases from J, with 12 bases in between. This CDR3 has 14 residues. The CDR3 is CASSFGGGLTEAFF. In nucleotides, the CDR3 is TGTGCCAGCAGTTTTGGCGGGGGACTCACTGAAGCTTTCTTT.

The DNA of the CDR3 is TGTGCCAGCTCGACAGGGCCCACGTACGAGCAGTACTTC. Translated, it gives CASSTGPTYEQYF. V is TRBV19 and J is TRBJ2-7; TRBD1 matches 7 bases. CDR3 length: 13 residues. The germline CDR1 and CDR2 sequences are LNHDA and SQIVND (reference sequence). V lost 9 bases, J lost 4 bases, and 9 bases stayed unmatched.

This clone was recorded a few times. V is TRBV7-2 and J is TRBJ2-2, with D unclear. V lost 4 bases and J lost 6, with 12 bases in between. Germline V gene data show CDR1 as SGHTA and CDR2 as FQGNSA. The CDR3 contains 14 residues. This CDR3 is CASSSVVRAGELFF. The CDR3 nucleotides read TGTGCCAGCAGCTCCGTCGTGAGAGCCGGGGAGCTGTTTTTT.

The chain carries TRBV6-5 and TRBJ2-7; the match to TRBD2 covers 7 bases. V dropped 1 base and J dropped 5; count of bases not matched to a gene: 2. This CDR3 has 13 residues. Germline V gene lookup returns CDR1 MNHEY and CDR2 SVGAGI. The CDR3 DNA reads as TGTGCCAGCAGTTACTGGGCGGGGGACGAGCAGTACTTC. Protein sequence: CASSYWAGDEQYF.

The chain uses TRBV2 and TRBJ1-5; TRBD1 is a possible D gene (6 bases). Germline values: CDR1 SNHLY, CDR2 FYNNEI. V shed 8 bases and J shed 0 bases, with 23 bases lying between them. CDR3 size: 18 residues. In nucleotides, the CDR3 is TGTGCCAGCGGCAAAGGGACACGGTTACGGTATAGCAATCAGCCCCAGCATTTT. Translated, it gives CASGKGTRLRYSNQPQHF.

The V call is TRBV9, the J call TRBJ1-3; 8 nucleotides align to TRBD1. This CDR3 has 17 residues. Germline V lookup: CDR1 SGDLS, CDR2 YYNGEE. The V gene end was trimmed by 7 bases and the J gene end by 3 bases; junction bases not matched to a gene: 15. The chain's CDR3 is CASAGTGVGLRGNTIYF. The CDR3 region has the DNA TGTGCCAGCGCCGGGACAGGCGTTGGCCTTCGTGGAAACACCATATATTTT.

The chain joins TRBV2 to TRBJ2-2; 8 bases are a match to TRBD1. Looked up from germline, CDR1 is SNHLY and CDR2 is FYNNEI. The CDR3 consists of 14 residues. J gave up 1 base and V 8 bases, and 3 bases lay outside the gene matches. CDR3 DNA sequence: TGTGCCAGCGAGGACAGGGAGAACACCGGGGAGCTGTTTTTT. Encoded protein: CASEDRENTGELFF.